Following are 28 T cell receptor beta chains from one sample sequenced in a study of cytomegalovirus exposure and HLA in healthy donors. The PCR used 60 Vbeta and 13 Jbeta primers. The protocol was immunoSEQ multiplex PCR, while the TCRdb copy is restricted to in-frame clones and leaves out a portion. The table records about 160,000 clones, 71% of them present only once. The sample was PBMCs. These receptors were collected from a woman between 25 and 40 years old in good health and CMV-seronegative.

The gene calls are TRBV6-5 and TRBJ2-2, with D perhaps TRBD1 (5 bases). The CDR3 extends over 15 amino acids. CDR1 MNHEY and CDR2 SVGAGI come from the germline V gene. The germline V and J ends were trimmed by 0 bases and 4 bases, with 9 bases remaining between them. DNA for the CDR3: TGTGCCAGCAGTTACTCGCAGGGCATCACCGGGGAGCTGTTTTTT. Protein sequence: CASSYSQGITGELFF.

This CDR3 is CASSLDGHIYEQYF. The CDR3 DNA reads TGCGCCAGCAGCTTGGATGGCCATATCTACGAGCAGTACTTC. The rearrangement links TRBV5-1 to TRBJ2-7, with no clear D. Germline lookup yields CDR1 SGHRS and CDR2 YFSETQ. Trimming removed 0 bases from V and 3 bases from J, with 10 bases in between. The CDR3 length is 14 residues. Filled out from reference TRBV5-1 and TRBJ2-7, the complete variable domain reads KAGVTQTPRYLIKTRGQQVTLSCSPISGHRSVSWYQQTPGQGLQFLFEYFSETQRNKGNFPGRFSGRQFSNSRSEMNVSTLELGDSALYLCASSLDGHIYEQYFGPGTRLTVT.

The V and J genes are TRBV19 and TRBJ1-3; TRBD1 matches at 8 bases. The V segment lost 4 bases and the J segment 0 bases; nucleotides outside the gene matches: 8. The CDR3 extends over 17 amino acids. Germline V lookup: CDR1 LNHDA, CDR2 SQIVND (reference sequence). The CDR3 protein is CASSNRQGRNSGNTIYF. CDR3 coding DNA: TGTGCCAGTAGTAACAGACAGGGGCGAAACTCTGGAAACACCATATATTTT.

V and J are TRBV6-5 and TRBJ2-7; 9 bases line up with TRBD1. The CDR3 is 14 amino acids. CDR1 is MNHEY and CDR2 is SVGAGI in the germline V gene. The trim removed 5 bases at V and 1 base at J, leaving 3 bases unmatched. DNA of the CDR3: TGTGCCAGCAGTCGGGACAGGGTGTCCTACGAGCAGTACTTC. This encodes CASSRDRVSYEQYF.

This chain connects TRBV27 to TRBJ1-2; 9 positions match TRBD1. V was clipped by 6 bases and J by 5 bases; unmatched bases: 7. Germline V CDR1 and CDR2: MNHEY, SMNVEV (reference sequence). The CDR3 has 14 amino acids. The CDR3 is CASRPTGGGYGYTF. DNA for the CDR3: TGTGCCAGCAGGCCGACAGGGGGAGGTTATGGCTACACCTTC.

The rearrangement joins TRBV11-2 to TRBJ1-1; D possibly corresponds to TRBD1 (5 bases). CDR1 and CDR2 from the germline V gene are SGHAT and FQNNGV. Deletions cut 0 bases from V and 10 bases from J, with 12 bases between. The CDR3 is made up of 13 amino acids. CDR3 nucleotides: TGTGCCAGCAGCTTAGATGGGGGACTGGCAGCTTTCTTT. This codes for CASSLDGGLAAFF.

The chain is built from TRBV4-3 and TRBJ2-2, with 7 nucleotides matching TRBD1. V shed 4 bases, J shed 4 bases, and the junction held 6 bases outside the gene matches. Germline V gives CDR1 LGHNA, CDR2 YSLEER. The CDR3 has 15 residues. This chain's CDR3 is CASSLRQGPTGELFF. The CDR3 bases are TGCGCCAGCAGCCTTCGACAGGGTCCCACCGGGGAGCTGTTTTTT.

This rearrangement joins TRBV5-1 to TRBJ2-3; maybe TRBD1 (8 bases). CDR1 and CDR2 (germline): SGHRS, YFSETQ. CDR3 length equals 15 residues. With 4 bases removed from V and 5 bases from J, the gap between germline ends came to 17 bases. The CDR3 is CASSKDRGGGDTQYF. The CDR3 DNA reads TGCGCCAGCAGCAAAGACAGGGGCGGGGGAGATACGCAGTATTTT.

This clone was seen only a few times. CDR3 DNA sequence: TGTGCCAGCAGCCCAAAACTGGACTCCAAAAATGAGCAGTTCTTC. Translation gives CASSPKLDSKNEQFF. The chain joins TRBV6-5 to TRBJ2-1, with TRBD2 as a possible D gene (5 bases). The V end was cut by 6 bases, the J end by 7 bases, with 19 bases between. The CDR3 is 15 residues long. Germline CDR1 MNHEY, CDR2 SVGAGI.

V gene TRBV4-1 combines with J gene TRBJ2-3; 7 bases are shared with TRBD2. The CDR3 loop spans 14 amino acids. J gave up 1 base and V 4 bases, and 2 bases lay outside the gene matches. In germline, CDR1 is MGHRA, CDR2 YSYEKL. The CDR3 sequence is CASSPGLRTDTQYF. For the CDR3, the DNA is TGCGCCAGCAGCCCGGGACTACGCACAGATACGCAGTATTTT.

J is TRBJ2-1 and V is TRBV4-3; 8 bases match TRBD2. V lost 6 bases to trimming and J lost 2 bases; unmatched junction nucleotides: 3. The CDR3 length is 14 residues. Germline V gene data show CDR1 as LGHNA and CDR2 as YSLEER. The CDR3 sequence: CASSAGGTYNEQFF. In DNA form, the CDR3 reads TGCGCCAGCAGTGCGGGAGGCACCTACAATGAGCAGTTCTTC.

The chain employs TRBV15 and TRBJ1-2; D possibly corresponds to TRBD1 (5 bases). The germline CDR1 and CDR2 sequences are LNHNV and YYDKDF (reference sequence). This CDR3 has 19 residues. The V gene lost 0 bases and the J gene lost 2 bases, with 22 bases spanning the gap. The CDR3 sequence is CATSRDTPYPGASNYGYTF. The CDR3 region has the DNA TGTGCCACCAGCAGAGATACCCCCTACCCTGGGGCGTCCAACTATGGCTACACCTTC.

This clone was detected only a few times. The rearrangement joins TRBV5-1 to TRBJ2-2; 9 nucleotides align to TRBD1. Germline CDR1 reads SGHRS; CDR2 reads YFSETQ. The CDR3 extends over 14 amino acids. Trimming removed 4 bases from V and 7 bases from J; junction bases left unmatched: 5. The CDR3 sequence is CASSPTGGGGELFF. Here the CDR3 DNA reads TGCGCCAGCAGCCCGACAGGGGGAGGCGGGGAGCTGTTTTTT.

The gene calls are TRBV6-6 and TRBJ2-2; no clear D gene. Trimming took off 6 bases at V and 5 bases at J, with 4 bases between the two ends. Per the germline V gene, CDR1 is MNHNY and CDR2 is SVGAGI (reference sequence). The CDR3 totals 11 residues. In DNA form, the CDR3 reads TGTGCCAGCAGGCGAACCGGGGAGCTGTTTTTT. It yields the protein CASRRTGELFF.

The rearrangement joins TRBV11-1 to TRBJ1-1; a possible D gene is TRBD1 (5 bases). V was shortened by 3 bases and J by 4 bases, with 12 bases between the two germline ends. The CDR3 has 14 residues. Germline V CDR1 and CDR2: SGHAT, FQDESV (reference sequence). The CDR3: CASSFNAGRTEAFF. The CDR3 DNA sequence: TGTGCCAGCAGCTTCAACGCGGGGCGCACTGAAGCTTTCTTT.

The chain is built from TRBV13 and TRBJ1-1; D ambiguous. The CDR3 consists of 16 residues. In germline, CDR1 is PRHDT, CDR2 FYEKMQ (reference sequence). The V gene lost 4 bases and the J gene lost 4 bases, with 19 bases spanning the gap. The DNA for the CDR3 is TGTGCCAGCAGCTCAGAATACCTACTACTGGGCACTGAAGCTTTCTTT. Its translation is CASSSEYLLLGTEAFF.

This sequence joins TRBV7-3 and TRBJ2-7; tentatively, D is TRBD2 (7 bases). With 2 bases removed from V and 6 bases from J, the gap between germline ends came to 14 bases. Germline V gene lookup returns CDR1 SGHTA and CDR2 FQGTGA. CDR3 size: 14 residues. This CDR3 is CASSLLAGAGEQYF. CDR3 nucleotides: TGTGCCAGCAGCTTACTCGCGGGGGCAGGCGAGCAGTACTTC.

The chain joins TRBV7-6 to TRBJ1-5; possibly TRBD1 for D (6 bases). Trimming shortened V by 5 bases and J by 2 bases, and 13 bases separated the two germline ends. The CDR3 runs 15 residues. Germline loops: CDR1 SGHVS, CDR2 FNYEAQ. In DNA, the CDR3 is TGTGCCAGCAGCCGGGGGGGGCTCGGCAATCAGCCCCAGCATTTT. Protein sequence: CASSRGGLGNQPQHF.

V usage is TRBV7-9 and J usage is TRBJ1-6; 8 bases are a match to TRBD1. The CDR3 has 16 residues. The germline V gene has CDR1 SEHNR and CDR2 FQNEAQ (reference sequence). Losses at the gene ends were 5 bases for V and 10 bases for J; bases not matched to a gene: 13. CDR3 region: CASSPPGAGGASPLHF. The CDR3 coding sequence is TGTGCCAGCAGCCCCCCCGGGGCAGGGGGCGCATCACCCCTCCACTTT.

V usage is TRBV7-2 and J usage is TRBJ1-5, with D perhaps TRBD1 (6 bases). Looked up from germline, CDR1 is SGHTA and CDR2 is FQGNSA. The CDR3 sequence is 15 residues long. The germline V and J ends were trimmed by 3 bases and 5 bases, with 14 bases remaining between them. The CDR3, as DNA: TGTGCCAGCAGCTTCGACAGGTCAGCCTATCAGCCCCAGCATTTT. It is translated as CASSFDRSAYQPQHF.

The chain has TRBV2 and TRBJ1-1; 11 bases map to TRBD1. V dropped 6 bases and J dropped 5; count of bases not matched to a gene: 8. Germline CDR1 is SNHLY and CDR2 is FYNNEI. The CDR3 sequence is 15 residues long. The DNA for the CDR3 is TGTGCCAGCAGGGCTGGACAGGGGGCGCATACTGAAGCTTTCTTT. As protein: CASRAGQGAHTEAFF.

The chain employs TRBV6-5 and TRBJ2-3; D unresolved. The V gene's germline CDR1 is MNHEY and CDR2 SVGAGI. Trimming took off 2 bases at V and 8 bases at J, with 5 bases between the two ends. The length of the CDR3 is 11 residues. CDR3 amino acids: CASSYGPTQYF. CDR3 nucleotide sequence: TGTGCCAGCAGTTACGGGCCTACGCAGTATTTT.

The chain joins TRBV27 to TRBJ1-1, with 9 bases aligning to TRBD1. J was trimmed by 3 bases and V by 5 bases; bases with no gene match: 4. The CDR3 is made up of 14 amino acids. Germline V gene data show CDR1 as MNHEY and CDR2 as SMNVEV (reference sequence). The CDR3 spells CASSPGQGYTEAFF. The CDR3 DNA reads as TGTGCCAGCAGTCCGGGACAGGGATACACTGAAGCTTTCTTT.

CDR3 coding DNA: TGTGCCAGCAGCTTTTTATCCTCCTCAGATACGCAGTATTTT. It is translated as CASSFLSSSDTQYF. The chain recombines TRBV7-9 with TRBJ2-3; D call uncertain. CDR1 and CDR2 (germline): SEHNR, FQNEAQ (reference sequence). Trimming pared 3 bases from V and 4 bases from J, leaving 11 bases between. The CDR3 length is 14 residues.

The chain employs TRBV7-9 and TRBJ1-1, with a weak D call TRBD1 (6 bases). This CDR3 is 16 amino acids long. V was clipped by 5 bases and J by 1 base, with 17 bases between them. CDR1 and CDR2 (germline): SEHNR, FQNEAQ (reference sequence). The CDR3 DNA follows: TGTGCCAGCAGCCCCTTGGGGGCAGGATCGAACACTGAAGCTTTCTTT. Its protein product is CASSPLGAGSNTEAFF.

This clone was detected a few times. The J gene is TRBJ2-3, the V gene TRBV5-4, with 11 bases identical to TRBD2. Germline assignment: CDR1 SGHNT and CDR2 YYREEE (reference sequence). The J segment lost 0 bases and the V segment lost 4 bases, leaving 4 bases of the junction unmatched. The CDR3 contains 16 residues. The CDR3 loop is CASSPRTSGSTDTQYF. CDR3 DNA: TGTGCCAGCAGCCCGAGGACTAGCGGGAGCACAGATACGCAGTATTTT.

The CDR3 DNA reads as TGCAGCGTTTGGGACAGAGCCTACGAGCAGTACTTC. Translation gives CSVWDRAYEQYF. The rearrangement links TRBV29-1 to TRBJ2-7, with TRBD1 matching 7 bases. Per the germline V gene, CDR1 is SQVTM and CDR2 is ANQGSEA. J was trimmed by 2 bases and V by 5 bases; bases with no gene match: 3. The CDR3 spans 12 residues.

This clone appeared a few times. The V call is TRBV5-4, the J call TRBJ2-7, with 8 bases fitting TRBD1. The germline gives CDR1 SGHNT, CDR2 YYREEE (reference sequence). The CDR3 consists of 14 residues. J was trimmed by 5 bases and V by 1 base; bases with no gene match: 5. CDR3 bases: TGTGCCAGCAGCTTGAGCGCAGGGGGCCACGAGCAGTACTTC. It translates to CASSLSAGGHEQYF.